This entry describes one T cell receptor (beta chain). No antigen is known for it. The sample holds no much larger clone one base away, and base qualities are not on file. The immunoSEQ hsTCRB v3.0 assay was used at survey level resolution to sequence the TRB variable region. TRB sequencing targeted a depth of about 35,000-50,000 T-cell genomes per sample. An Illumina MiSeq with a v3 150-cycle kit was used to sequence the pooled TRB libraries. Regarding the original processing steps: Analysis of repertoires was carried out in R inside a reproducible Nextflow workflow spanning QC, data transformation and analysis. LymphoSeq2, an R package for exploring AIRR-Seq data, was used to implement the custom analyses. A handful of samples yielding fewer than 5000 total TRB sequences were excluded, leaving roughly 200 analyzed HIV repertoires. Among the roughly 190 retained HIV repertoires, 59 were collected before ART initiation and 129 after ART initiation. Each repertoire was downsampled to 5000 TRB nucleotide sequences, and summary statistics were averaged across 100 downsampling iterations. Only TRB sequences with CDR3 regions of at least seven amino acids were retained for analysis. A Shannon entropy-derived clonality score and the Gini coefficient were used to measure diversity. Repertoire networks linked the top 5000 CDR3 amino acid sequences whenever two sequences differed by an edit distance of one. GLIPH2 predicted antigen specificity groups and MHC restriction for TRB CDR3 amino acid sequences. To flag known CMV, EBV, HIV or tissue antigen associations, CDR3 amino acid sequences were matched against VDJdb and McPAS-TCR. Pre-ART, post-ART and control groups were compared with Wilcoxon signed-rank tests and Holm-Bonferroni correction. This immuneACCESS table, as held by TCRdb, lists in-frame sequences with V and J called but not all clones. Of the missing ones, under half trace to an unresolved V gene in checked studies; the others have no known cause. V, J and clone size derive from that table, while D and trimming were established from the DNA sequence. This sample lists about 16,000 clones; 60% to 85% were detected once. The biggest ten clones account for 11% of the sample.

This record belongs to a study of long-term antiretroviral therapy in people with HIV (dated by TCRdb to 2022 to 2024). A note on the overall study: Collection of the earliest samples took place about a decade ahead of the 2015 WHO recommendation for immediate ART, at a time when ART was typically delayed until CD4 counts fell. Whether ART initiation and durable HIV suppression were associated with changes in peripheral blood TRB repertoire composition and diversity was tested in a retrospective serial study. The cohort contributed about 200 cryopreserved PBMC samples from 25 to 35 adults with confirmed HIV infection, collected serially over a mean of about six years (range 1-12). Test extractions of a monoclonal T-cell line alongside approximately 36 polyclonal samples showed no cross-contamination during QIAcube processing. Of the roughly 30 participants with HIV, roughly 10 were female.

Participants were included only if at least one PBMC sample before ART initiation and at least two post-ART samples were available. All participants with HIV were treated in the United States of America. Before DNA extraction, cryopreserved samples of roughly 0.85-10 million PBMC were thawed and washed. At the time of the earliest PBMC sample, participants with HIV were aged between about 23 and 54 years. Each participant contributed PBMC samples from 1-4 timepoints before ART initiation and 2-8 timepoints after ART initiation, with a median of 7 samples. Serial HIV viral load, CD4+ T-cell count, ART history and demographic data were obtained for every participant. Genomic DNA was extracted from unsorted PBMC with a Qiagen kit on a QIAcube, processed in batches of 12 samples. Study-wide findings and limitations: Expanded TRB clones identified before ART initiation dominated the repertoire across all time points, though the dominance fluctuated and decreased in many PLHIV after ART. CDR3 length ranges in HIV repertoires were narrower than in controls, and network structure suggested an antigen-experienced repertoire with only a slight naive shift after ART. Because pre-ART samples had limited cell numbers, unsorted PBMC were profiled rather than sorted CD4+ and CD8+ T cells. Because PBMC availability was limited, only the TCR beta chain was sequenced, with no alpha chain pairing. The samples span the years 2004 to 2017, and the ART regimens used may be less effective than current regimens. A significant increase in TRB diversity was found to be associated with ART initiation, although TRB diversity was observed to remain significantly below that of transplant donor controls even after long-term ART. Inferences about post-ART repertoire changes are limited because no data were available on ART adherence, viral resistance or therapy changes.

The CDR3 runs 16 amino acids, cysteine and phenylalanine included. Only CDR3 DNA remains: 48 bases, in frame from the first base. The sample consisted of unsorted PBMCs, taken 2.3 years after starting antiretroviral therapy. This TCR came from a woman in her 40s with HIV. The rearrangement joined TRBV12-2 to TRBJ2-1; the D call of TRBD2 is as the table states it, not checked on the DNA. TRBV12-2 is a recognized pseudogene. The CDR3 is CASRFKLAGQNNEQFF. The nucleotide sequence reads TGTGCAAGTCGCTTCAAACTAGCGGGGCAAAACAATGAGCAGTTCTTC.